This entry lists 5 T cell receptor beta chains sequenced from one sample in a study of T cells after yellow fever vaccination. TCRdb fed the 5' RACE reads into MiXCR, producing one record per CDR3 protein. The table has about 73,000 distinct CDR3 sequences, over 7.5% seen once; the top ten hold roughly two fifths. The sample consisted of CD8+ T cells sorted from PBMCs, taken on the day of the yellow fever booster vaccination. The receptor source for this set is a man aged 30 to 45 who received the YFV17D yellow fever vaccine.

The chain employs TRBV20-1 and TRBJ2-7, with 7 bases that match TRBD2. Germline V gene lookup returns CDR1 DFQATT and CDR2 SNEGSKA (reference sequence). CDR3 length: 14 amino acids. V dropped 2 bases and J dropped 2; count of bases not matched to a gene: 6. The CDR3 region has the DNA TGCAGTGCTAGATCTCTAGCGGCTGCCTACGAGCAGTACTTC. It translates to CSARSLAAAYEQYF.

In DNA form, the CDR3 reads TGTGCCATCGCGGGGGACGAGCAGTACTTC. Amino acid sequence: CAIAGDEQYF. The chain uses TRBV10-3 and TRBJ2-7; 7 bases match TRBD2. The germline V gene has CDR1 ENHRY and CDR2 SYGVKD. The CDR3 spans 10 residues. The V gene end was trimmed by 8 bases and the J gene end by 5 bases; junction bases not matched to a gene: 0.

This clonotype was observed a few times. The chain is built from TRBV7-6 and TRBJ2-7; the D gene could be TRBD1 or TRBD2 (5 bases each). This CDR3 contains 13 residues. Germline loops: CDR1 SGHVS, CDR2 FNYEAQ. Trimming cost V 1 base and J 4 bases, with 8 bases left between them. This CDR3 is CASSLDEGYEQYF. The CDR3 bases are TGTGCCAGCAGCTTAGACGAGGGGTACGAGCAGTACTTC.

The gene calls are TRBV5-1 and TRBJ2-1, with TRBD2 matching 8 bases. The CDR3 consists of 17 residues. The germline gives CDR1 SGHRS, CDR2 YFSETQ. With 0 bases clipped from V and 6 bases from J, the junction kept 11 bases outside the gene matches. CDR3 sequence reads: CASSLAGGLEAGNEQFF. DNA for the CDR3: TGCGCCAGCAGCTTGGCCGGGGGACTAGAGGCGGGCAATGAGCAGTTCTTC.

The sample holds a few counts of this clonotype. V gene TRBV6-1 combines with J gene TRBJ2-5; TRBD2 matches at 8 bases. The ends lost 5 bases at V and 3 bases at J; junction bases unmatched: 5. The germline CDR1 and CDR2 sequences are MNHNS and SASEGT. The CDR3 runs to 14 residues. In DNA, the CDR3 is TGTGCCAGCAGTCCTACTAGCGGAGAAGAGACCCAGTACTTC. Protein sequence: CASSPTSGEETQYF.